The sample holds many counts of the clone carrying this TCR beta chain. Its antigen is not known. Each gene name is a mouse one. The sequenced fragment ends 4 residues before the CDR3 boundary, so the rest is inferred from the germline J gene. This CDR3 is also generated by other DNA sequences in the sample. Sorting of pooled cutaneous lymph node cells was based on CD4, CD8alpha, NKG2D, NKG2ACE and other markers. This entry is derived from a study of CD8+ T cells in alopecia areata. The overall study: Grafted skin came from C3H/HeJ donors with spontaneous alopecia (about 6-13 months old) and was placed on approximately 7-10-week-old female C3H/HeJ mice. Overall study findings and caveats: TCR sharing was clearer in mice than between patients, perhaps partly owing to patient HLA diversity. In lesional scalp, particularly from alopecia totalis/universalis, clonality was higher than in normal scalp. When scalp samples are sequenced, resident alphabeta T cells of normal skin are also captured.

Following extraction, RNA underwent reverse transcription to cDNA, which served as the sequencing template. Here immunoSEQ multiplex PCR was the method, and the copy in TCRdb shows in-frame clones only, minus some. The sample shows around 300,000 clones, none of them appearing just once. Germline CDR1 reads LGHNA; CDR2 reads YNLKQL (reference sequence). This CDR3 has 14 amino acids. V was clipped by 0 bases and J by 1 base, with 6 bases between them. V gene TRBV5 combines with J gene TRBJ1-1; TRBD1 is a possible D gene (5 bases). The sequence was obtained from a C3H/HeJ mouse with alopecia areata. This mouse strain has H2-k as its MHC haplotype. The sample taken for sequencing was CD4+ T cells sorted from a lymph node. The CDR3 reads CASSQDGGNTEVFF. CDR3 DNA, as far as it was read: TGTGCCAGCAGCCAAGATGGGGGAAACACA.